Here is one T cell receptor beta chain with its context. Tumor or blood genomic DNA was sequenced, with inputs of about 600 ng to 6,004 ng. This sample was taken from a study of T cells in tumors after PD-1 blockade. Across the whole study: Prior checkpoint blockade, systemic immunosuppressant use, or anti-cancer therapy within 4 weeks excluded patients. During anti-PD-1 treatment, some patients continued daily vismodegib 150 mg. Blood samples averaged about 110,000 templates (range about 24,679-260,000) and 36,000 or so unique clonotypes.

Libraries were prepared by immunoSEQ multiplex PCR; TCRdb keeps only in-frame clonotypes and omits some of them. The top ten hold approximately 4.5% of the sample, which has about 60,000 clones, around 67% seen once. The specimen was PBMCs, collected after anti-PD-1 treatment. The source is a human donor with basal cell carcinoma.

CDR3 DNA: TGTGCCAGCGACAGGGGGCGAAGTGAAAAACTGTTTTTT. Translation: CASDRGRSEKLFF. This rearrangement joins TRBV19 to TRBJ1-4, with 10 bases matching TRBD1. With 9 bases clipped from V and 7 bases from J, the junction kept 5 bases outside the gene matches. The CDR3 contains 13 residues. The germline V gene encodes CDR1 LNHDA and CDR2 SQIVND (reference sequence).